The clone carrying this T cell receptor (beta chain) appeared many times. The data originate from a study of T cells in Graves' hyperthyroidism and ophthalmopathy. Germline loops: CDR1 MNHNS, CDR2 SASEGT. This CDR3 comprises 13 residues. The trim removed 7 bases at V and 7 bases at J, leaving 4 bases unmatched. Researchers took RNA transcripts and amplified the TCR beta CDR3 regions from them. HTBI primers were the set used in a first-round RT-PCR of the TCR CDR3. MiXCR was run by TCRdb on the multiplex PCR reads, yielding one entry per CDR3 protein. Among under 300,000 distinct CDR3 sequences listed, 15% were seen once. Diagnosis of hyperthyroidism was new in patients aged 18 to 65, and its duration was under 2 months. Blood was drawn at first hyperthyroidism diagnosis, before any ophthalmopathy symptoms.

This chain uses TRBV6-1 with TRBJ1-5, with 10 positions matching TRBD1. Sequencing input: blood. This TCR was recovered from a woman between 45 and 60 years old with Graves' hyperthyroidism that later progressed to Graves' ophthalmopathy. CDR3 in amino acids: CASKTGGRQPQHF. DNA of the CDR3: TGTGCCAGCAAGACAGGGGGCAGGCAGCCCCAGCATTTT.